This TCR beta chain was sequenced for a study of blood T cell repertoires in COVID-19 (dated by TCRdb to about 2020). In the study overall: Samples covering the acute and convalescent phases of COVID-19 were provided by collaborators in the United States, Italy and Spain. The material from the prospective study consisted of cDNA or gDNA derived from T cells, B-cell-depleted T cells, or PBMCs. The dataset comprised deeply sampled blood TCRbeta repertoires from subjects exposed to, actively infected with, or recovered from COVID-19. A freely available public database, intended as a resource for researchers studying the immune response to SARS-CoV-2, is where the repertoires were released. Samples came from the ongoing ImmuneRACE study (first 160 participants) plus 1,254 subjects from 6 global collaborators. Nearly every sample came with metadata listing a de-identified subject ID, COVID-19 status, age in years and sex. Where available, HLA class I and class II types were taken from metadata supplied by the sample provider and were not determined by assay-based typing. What the work shows at the level of the full study, not this receptor alone: The amount of clinical and demographic metadata varied by source and participant and was provided uncurated.

TCRbeta CDR3 regions were amplified from genomic DNA by means of the immunoSEQ Assay, a bias-controlled multiplex PCR. Per the source publication's procedure: The number of nucleated cells in each sample was estimated from the amplification of reference gene primers within the assay. Sequence reads were collapsed and filtered to measure the absolute abundance of every unique TCRbeta CDR3 rearrangement. For each sample, productive Simpson clonality was calculated by taking the square root of Simpson's diversity index across productive rearrangements. Held by TCRdb, this immuneACCESS table contains in-frame sequences only and omits some clones. Under half of the omission traces to an unresolved V gene where checked; the cause of the rest is unknown. Clonal size and the V and J genes are those of that table, whereas D and trimming came from the DNA. The sample yields over 200,000 clones; about nine tenths were counted once. Of the sample, 6.5% falls within the top ten clones.

Ends trimmed: V by 1 base, J by 13 bases; bases unmatched to a gene: 12. The germline V gene (reference sequence) yields LNHDA for CDR1 and SQIVND for CDR2. Including cysteine and phenylalanine, the CDR3 has 15 amino acids. Only the CDR3 part of the read is kept: 45 bases, read in frame from the first base. For this clone: Its antigen specificity is not known. It has no much larger one-base neighbor in the sample; base qualities were not kept.

Another Seattle source contributed samples from volunteer blood donors who had recovered from COVID-19. Collaborating institutions collected whole blood in K2EDTA tubes following their own protocols. For TCRbeta analysis, collaborator samples were shipped as frozen whole blood, as isolated PBMCs, or as DNA extracted from either sample type. The clonotype originates from a man between 60 and 70 years old who had recovered from COVID-19. Here the chain combines TRBV19 and TRBJ2-3; TRBD2 lines up with 9 middle nucleotides. The sequenced sample was peripheral blood. The CDR3 has the sequence CASSIAVIAGAPEYF. The sequenced DNA: TGTGCCAGTAGTATAGCCGTAATAGCGGGGGCGCCGGAGTATTTT.